A single TCR beta chain is shown here with its context. This clone was seen a single time. Which antigen it targets is not known. Nothing much larger sits one base from this clone, and base qualities are not available. The library was obtained by the immunoSEQ multiplex PCR assay. DNA from the cultured, isolated CD4+ T cells was subjected to TCR beta CDR3 sequencing. The authors' analysis ran thus. The analysis removed non-productive TCR sequences, trimmed reads to the CDR3 region, and retained only CDR3s that were 7 or more amino acids long. Antigen-specific clonotypes were identified using the MANAFEST web app by comparison of expansion in peptide wells against reference cultures. Positive clones required FDR<0.05 expansion versus reference and all other wells, odds ratio above 5, and frequency above 0.1% in two replicate wells. Clonotypes significantly expanded in SARS-CoV-2 spike wells and in at least one common cold coronavirus spike condition were defined as cross-reactive. Levenshtein distance calculated with the stringdist R package was used to assess CDR3 similarity, and unrooted trees were constructed with ape in R 3.6.1. This is the immuneACCESS table as TCRdb keeps it, with only in-frame sequences that have V and J called. A part of the clones is gone; compared with another copy, unresolved V genes explain less than half, and the rest is unexplained. That table furnishes V, J and clone size, whereas the DNA furnished D and trimming. The sample yields around 69,000 clones; roughly 81% were counted once. The top ten hold about 1.6% of the sample.

V has 4 bases trimmed and J has 3 bases trimmed; junction bases matching no gene number 5. Reading the germline V gene gives CDR1 SGHRS and CDR2 YFSETQ. The CDR3 contains 15 residues, cysteine and phenylalanine counted. The kept DNA is CDR3 alone, 45 bases in frame from the first base. The sample belongs to a study of vaccination effects on CD4 cells after COVID-19 (dated by TCRdb to 2022 to 2024). About the full investigation: Post-vaccine samples across the study were collected a median of 72 days after the second dose, with a range of 14 to 241. In the study, cultures from other donors were sequenced using the Oncomine TCR Beta short-read assay on an Illumina iSeq 100. A total of 10 COVID-19 convalescent patients and a few SARS-CoV-2-naive healthy vaccine recipients were included in the full study. SARS-CoV-2 spike-specific CD4+ TCR repertoires from before and after mRNA vaccination were compared in COVID-19 convalescent patients and in infection-naive vaccine recipients.

To identify antigen-specific CD4+ T cell clonotypes by their expansion, the ViraFEST assay first stimulated PBMC with viral peptide pools and then applied TCR sequencing. After more than nine days of culture, CD4+ T cells were isolated with the EasySep CD4+ T cell isolation kit. Two doses of either the BNT162b2 or the mRNA-1273 mRNA SARS-CoV-2 vaccine were administered to participants. None of the healthy vaccine recipients had a prior SARS-CoV-2 infection, which was confirmed by nucleocapsid antibody tests that came back negative both before and after vaccination. Each well held fewer than 2.5 million PBMC cultured in IMDM containing about 5.5% human AB serum, 9.5 to 10 IU/ml IL-2 and gentamicin, along with around 11 ug/ml peptides. On days 3 and 7, half of the culture medium was replaced with fresh IL-2-containing medium. Unless noted otherwise, every peptide stimulation condition was grown in triplicate wells. Using Ficoll-Paque Plus gradient centrifugation, PBMC were separated from whole blood and then either used fresh or cryopreserved at -140C. The spike proteins of SARS-CoV-2 and of the common cold coronaviruses HCoV-NL63, HCoV-OC43 and HCoV-229E were spanned by overlapping peptide pools. The QIAamp micro DNA kit was used to extract genomic DNA from the cultured CD4+ T cells.

The paper as a whole reports these results and caveats: Clones induced by infection and clones induced by vaccination both contracted markedly at late timepoints after vaccination, which fits with T cell responses waning over time. In healthy vaccine recipients, vaccine-induced clones were almost all SARS-CoV-2 mono-reactive, with only 1 of 255 being cross-reactive with common cold coronaviruses. Limitations of the study were the small number of convalescent patients and the absence of early post-infection timepoints.

Sample: CD4+ T cells from PBMCs cultured with HCoV-229E spike peptides, taken after COVID-19 vaccination. The sample's cell subset or site label is to be understood as: HCoV-229E spike overlapping peptide pool stimulation. The rearrangement combines TRBV5-1 with TRBJ1-1; TRBD1 aligns with 11 central bases. The source of this sequence is a human donor who received a COVID-19 vaccine. CDR3 loop: CASSPGTGGDTEAFF. The DNA sequence is TGCGCCAGCAGCCCGGGGACAGGGGGAGACACTGAAGCTTTCTTT.